The table lists the clone carrying this T cell receptor beta chain with many counts. This sample stems from a study of low-dose radiotherapy and immunotherapy resistance in tumors. Trimming cost V 5 bases and J 1 base, with 8 bases left between them. There are 13 residues in the CDR3. The V gene's germline CDR1 is SGHAT and CDR2 FQNNGV. TRAV- and TRBV-specific primers primed first-strand cDNA, covering alpha and beta chains. Amplification of TCRs used a constant-region primer and V-primer adapter for about 19 PCR cycles. TCRdb independently ran MiXCR on the reads; one entry per CDR3 protein. The sample lists under 90,000 distinct CDR3 sequences; 15% to 20% were seen once. This sample's time point: after trial treatment. Noted treatment: LDRT plus nivolumab, ipilimumab, low-dose cyclophosphamide and aspirin (RACIN trial).

The receptor's source is a male donor with prostate cancer. The specimen was PBMCs, collected after low-dose radiotherapy plus immunotherapy. The chain carries TRBV11-2 and TRBJ1-1; maybe TRBD1 (6 bases). For the CDR3, the DNA is TGTGCCAGCAGCCAACAGGGGAACACTGAAGCTTTCTTT. Its translation: CASSQQGNTEAFF.